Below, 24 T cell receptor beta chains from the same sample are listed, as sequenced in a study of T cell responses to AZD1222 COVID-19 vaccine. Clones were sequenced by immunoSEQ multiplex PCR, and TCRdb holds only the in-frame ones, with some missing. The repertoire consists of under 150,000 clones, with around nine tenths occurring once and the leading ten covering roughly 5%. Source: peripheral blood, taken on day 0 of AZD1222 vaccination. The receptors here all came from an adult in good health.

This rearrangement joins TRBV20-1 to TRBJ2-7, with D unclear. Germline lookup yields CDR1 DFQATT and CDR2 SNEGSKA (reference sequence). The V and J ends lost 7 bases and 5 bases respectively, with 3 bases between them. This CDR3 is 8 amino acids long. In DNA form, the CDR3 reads TGCAGTGTTGACGAGCAGTACTTC. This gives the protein CSVDEQYF.

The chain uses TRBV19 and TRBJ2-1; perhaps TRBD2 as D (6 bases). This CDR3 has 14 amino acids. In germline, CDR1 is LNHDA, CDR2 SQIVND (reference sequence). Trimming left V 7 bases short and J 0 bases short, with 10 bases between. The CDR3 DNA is TGTGCCAGTAAGGCGGGGAGCTCCTACAATGAGCAGTTCTTC. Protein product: CASKAGSSYNEQFF.

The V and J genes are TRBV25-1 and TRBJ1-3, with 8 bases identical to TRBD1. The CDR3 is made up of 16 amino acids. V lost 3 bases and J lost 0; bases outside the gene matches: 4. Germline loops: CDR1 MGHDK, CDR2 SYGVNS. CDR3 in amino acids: CASSEPQGGSGNTIYF. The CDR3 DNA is TGTGCCAGCAGTGAGCCACAGGGGGGCTCTGGAAACACCATATATTTT.

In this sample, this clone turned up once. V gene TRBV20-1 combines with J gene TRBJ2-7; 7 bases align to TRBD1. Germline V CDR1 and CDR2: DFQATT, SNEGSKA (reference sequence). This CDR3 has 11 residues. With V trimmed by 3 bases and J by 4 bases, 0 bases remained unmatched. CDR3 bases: TGCAGTGCTAGGGGACAGTACGAGCAGTACTTC. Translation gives CSARGQYEQYF.

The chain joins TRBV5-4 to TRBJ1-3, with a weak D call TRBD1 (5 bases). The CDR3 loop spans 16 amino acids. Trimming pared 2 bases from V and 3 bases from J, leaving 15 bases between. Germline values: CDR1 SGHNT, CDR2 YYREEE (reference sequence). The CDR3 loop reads CASSFGGLGSGNTIYF. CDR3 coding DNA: TGTGCCAGCAGCTTCGGGGGGTTGGGGAGTGGAAACACCATATATTTT.

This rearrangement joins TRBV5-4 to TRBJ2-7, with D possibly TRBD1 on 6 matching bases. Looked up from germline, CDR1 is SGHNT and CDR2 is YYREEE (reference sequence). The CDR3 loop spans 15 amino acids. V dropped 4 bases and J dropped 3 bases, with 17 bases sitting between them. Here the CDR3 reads CASSTGPGHRYEQYF. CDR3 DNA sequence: TGTGCCAGCAGCACCGGTCCGGGACACCGCTACGAGCAGTACTTC. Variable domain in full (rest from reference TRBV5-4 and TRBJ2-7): ETGVTQSPTHLIKTRGQQVTLRCSSQSGHNTVSWYQQALGQGPQFIFQYYREEENGRGNFPPRFSGLQFPNYSSELNVNALELDDSALYLCASSTGPGHRYEQYFGPGTRLTVT.

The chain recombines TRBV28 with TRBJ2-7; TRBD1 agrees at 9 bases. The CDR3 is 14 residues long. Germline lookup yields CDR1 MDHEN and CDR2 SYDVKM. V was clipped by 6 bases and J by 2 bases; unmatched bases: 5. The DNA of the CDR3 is TGTGCCAGCAGCCAGCGGGACAGGGCCTACGAGCAGTACTTC. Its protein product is CASSQRDRAYEQYF.

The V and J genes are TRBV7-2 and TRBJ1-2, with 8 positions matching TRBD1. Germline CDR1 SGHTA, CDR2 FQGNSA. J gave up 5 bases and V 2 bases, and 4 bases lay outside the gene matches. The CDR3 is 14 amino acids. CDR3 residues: CASSLKQGAYGYTF. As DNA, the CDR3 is TGTGCCAGCAGCTTAAAGCAGGGGGCGTATGGCTACACCTTC. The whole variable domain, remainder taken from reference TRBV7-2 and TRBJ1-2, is GAGVSQSPSNKVTEKGKDVELRCDPISGHTALYWYRQSLGQGLEFLIYFQGNSAPDKSGLPSDRFSAERTGGSVSTLTIQRTQQEDSAVYLCASSLKQGAYGYTFGSGTRLTVV.

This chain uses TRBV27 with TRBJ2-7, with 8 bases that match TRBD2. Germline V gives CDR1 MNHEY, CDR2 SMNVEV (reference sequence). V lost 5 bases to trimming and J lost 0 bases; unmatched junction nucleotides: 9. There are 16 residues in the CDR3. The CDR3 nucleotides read TGTGCCAGCAGTCCCCGCGGGGGGTGGAGCTCCTACGAGCAGTACTTC. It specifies CASSPRGGWSSYEQYF.

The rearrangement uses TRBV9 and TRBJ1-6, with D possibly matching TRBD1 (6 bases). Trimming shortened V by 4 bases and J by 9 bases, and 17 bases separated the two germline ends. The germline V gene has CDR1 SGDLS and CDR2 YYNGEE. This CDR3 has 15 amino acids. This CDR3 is CASSPEGGGGSPLHF. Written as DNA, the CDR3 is TGTGCCAGCAGCCCGGAGGGGGGGGGAGGTTCACCCCTCCACTTT.

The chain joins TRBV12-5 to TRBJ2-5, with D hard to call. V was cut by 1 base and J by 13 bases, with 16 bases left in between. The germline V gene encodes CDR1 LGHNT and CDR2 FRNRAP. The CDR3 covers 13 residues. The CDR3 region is CASGLESGAARYF. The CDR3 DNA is TGTGCTAGTGGTTTGGAGTCAGGCGCCGCCCGGTACTTC.

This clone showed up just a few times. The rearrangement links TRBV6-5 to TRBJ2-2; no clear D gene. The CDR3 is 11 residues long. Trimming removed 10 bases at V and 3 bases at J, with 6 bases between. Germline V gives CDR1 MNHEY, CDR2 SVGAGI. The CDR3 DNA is TGTGCCACCCTAGACACCGGGGAGCTGTTTTTT. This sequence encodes CATLDTGELFF.

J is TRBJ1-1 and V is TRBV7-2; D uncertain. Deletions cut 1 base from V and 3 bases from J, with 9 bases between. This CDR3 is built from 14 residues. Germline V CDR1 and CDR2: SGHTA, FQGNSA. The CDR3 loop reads CASSLVFSDTEAFF. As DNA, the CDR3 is TGTGCCAGCAGCTTAGTGTTCTCGGACACTGAAGCTTTCTTT.

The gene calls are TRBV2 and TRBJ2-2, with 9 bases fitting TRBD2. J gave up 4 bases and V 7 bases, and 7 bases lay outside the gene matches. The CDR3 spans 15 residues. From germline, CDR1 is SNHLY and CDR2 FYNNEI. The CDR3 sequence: CASIAGAGGTGELFF. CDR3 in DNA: TGTGCCAGCATAGCGGGAGCAGGTGGCACCGGGGAGCTGTTTTTT.

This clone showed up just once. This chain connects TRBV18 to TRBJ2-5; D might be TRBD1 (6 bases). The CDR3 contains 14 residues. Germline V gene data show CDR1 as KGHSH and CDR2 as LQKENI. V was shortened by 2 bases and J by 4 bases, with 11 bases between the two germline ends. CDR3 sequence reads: CASSPGQLLETQYF. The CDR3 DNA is TGTGCCAGCTCACCAGGACAGCTCCTAGAGACCCAGTACTTC. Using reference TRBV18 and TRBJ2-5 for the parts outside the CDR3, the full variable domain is NAGVMQNPRHLVRRRGQEARLRCSPMKGHSHVYWYRQLPEEGLKFMVYLQKENIIDESGMPKERFSAEFPKEGPSILRIQQVVRGDSAAYFCASSPGQLLETQYFGPGTRLLVL.

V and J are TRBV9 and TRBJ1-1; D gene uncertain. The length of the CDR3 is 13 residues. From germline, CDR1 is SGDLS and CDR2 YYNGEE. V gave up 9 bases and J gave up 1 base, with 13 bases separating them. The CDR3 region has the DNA TGTGCCACCTCGAGGGAGGGGAACACTGAAGCTTTCTTT. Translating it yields CATSREGNTEAFF.

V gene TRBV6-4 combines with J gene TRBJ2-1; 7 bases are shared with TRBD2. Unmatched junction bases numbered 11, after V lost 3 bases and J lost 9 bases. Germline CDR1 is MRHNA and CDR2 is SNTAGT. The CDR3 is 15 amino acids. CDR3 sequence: CASSEFAGVDTEQFF. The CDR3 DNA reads TGTGCCAGCAGTGAATTCGCGGGAGTAGACACTGAGCAGTTCTTC.

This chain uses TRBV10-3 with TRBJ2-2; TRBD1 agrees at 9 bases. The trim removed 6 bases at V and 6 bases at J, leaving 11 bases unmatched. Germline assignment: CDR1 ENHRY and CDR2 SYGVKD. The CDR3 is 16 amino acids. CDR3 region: CAISPVTGQGSGELFF. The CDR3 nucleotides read TGTGCCATCAGCCCAGTCACAGGACAGGGGTCCGGGGAGCTGTTTTTT.

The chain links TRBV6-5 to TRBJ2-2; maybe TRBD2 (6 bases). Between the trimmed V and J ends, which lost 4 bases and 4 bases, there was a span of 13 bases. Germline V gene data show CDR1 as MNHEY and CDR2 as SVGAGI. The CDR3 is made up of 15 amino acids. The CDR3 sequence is CASSFGGWGTGELFF. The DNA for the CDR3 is TGTGCCAGCAGTTTCGGGGGATGGGGCACCGGGGAGCTGTTTTTT.

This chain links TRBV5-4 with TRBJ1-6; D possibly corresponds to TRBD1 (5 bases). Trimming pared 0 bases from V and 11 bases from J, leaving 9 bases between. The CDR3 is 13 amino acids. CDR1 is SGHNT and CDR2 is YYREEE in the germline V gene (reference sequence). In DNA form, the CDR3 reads TGTGCCAGCAGCTTGGATGGGGGGACACCCCTCCACTTT. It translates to CASSLDGGTPLHF.

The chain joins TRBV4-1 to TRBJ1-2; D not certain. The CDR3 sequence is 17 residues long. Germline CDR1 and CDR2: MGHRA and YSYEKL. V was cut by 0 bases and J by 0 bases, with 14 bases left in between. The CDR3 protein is CASSQEVRPRANYGYTF. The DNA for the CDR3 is TGCGCCAGCAGCCAAGAAGTCAGACCGCGAGCTAACTATGGCTACACCTTC.

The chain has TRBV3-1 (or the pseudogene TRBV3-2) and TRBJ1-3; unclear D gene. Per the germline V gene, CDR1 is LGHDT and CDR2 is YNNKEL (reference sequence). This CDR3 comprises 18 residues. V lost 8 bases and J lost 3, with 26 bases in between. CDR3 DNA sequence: TGTGCCAGCCCACAGCAGCCAAGTCGGGGAGGTAGTGGAAACACCATATATTTT. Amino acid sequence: CASPQQPSRGGSGNTIYF.

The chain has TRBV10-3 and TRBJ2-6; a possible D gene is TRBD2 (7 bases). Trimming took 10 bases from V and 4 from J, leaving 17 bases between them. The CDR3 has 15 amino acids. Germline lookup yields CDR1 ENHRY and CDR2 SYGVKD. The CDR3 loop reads CATLSGGSGANVLTF. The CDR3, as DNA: TGTGCCACCCTCTCGGGGGGCTCGGGGGCCAACGTCCTGACTTTC.

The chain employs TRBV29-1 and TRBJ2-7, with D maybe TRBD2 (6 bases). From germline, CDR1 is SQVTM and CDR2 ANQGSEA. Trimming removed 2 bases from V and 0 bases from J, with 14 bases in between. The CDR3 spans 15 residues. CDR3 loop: CSVEPAGESSYEQYF. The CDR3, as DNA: TGCAGCGTTGAACCAGCGGGCGAGAGCTCCTACGAGCAGTACTTC.